This T cell receptor beta chain was sequenced in a study of blood T cell repertoires in COVID-19 (dated by TCRdb to the early 2020s). Regarding the study in general: Collaborator samples came from the United States, Italy and Spain and covered acute and convalescent phases of COVID-19. The repertoires were made available in a free public database intended to serve as a resource for research on the immune response to SARS-CoV-2. HLA class I and class II types, where available, came from metadata supplied by the sample provider rather than from assay-based typing. Sample metadata almost always included a de-identified subject ID, COVID-19 status, age in years and sex. Subjects who had been exposed to COVID-19, were actively infected with it, or had recovered from it provided the deeply sampled blood TCRbeta repertoires that made up the dataset. The material from the prospective study consisted of cDNA or gDNA derived from T cells, B-cell-depleted T cells, or PBMCs. The samples were drawn from the first 160 participants of the ongoing ImmuneRACE study and from 1,200 or so subjects provided by 6 global collaborators.

TCRbeta CDR3 regions were amplified from genomic DNA by means of the immunoSEQ Assay, a bias-controlled multiplex PCR. Under the source paper's analysis protocol: The number of nucleated cells in each sample was estimated by amplification of reference gene primers within the assay. To quantify the absolute abundance of each unique TCRbeta CDR3 rearrangement, sequence reads were collapsed and filtered. For each sample, productive Simpson clonality was calculated as the square root of Simpson's diversity index across productive rearrangements. TCRdb limited this immuneACCESS table to in-frame rearrangements with V and J called. A share of clones is missing; checked studies link under half to unresolved V genes, and the rest is unexplained. From that table come the V and J calls and clone size; the DNA was used to work out D and trimming. Recorded for this sample are 350,000 to 450,000 clones; approximately 91% of them occurred a single time. The top ten hold roughly 0.86% of the sample.

A remark on this clone: The antigen it recognizes is unknown. No qualities accompany the bases; no much larger clone lies one base away.

The CDR3 holds 15 amino acids from the cysteine to the phenylalanine. CDR3 DNA is the only sequence kept; it has 45 bases, read in frame from the first base. The germline V gene supplies CDR1 LGHNT and CDR2 FRNRAP. The junction shows trimming of 1 base on V and 6 bases on J, plus 15 bases between the germline ends. The full study reports these points: The quantity of clinical and demographic metadata differed by source and by participant and was supplied without curation.

Participants in the prospective study were aged roughly 18 to 100 years, lived in 24 United States geographic areas, and enrolled through a virtual design. In the prospective study, participants were assigned to cohorts based on the clinical history participants reported in a screening survey and a study questionnaire. Exposed participants had been in contact, within 2 weeks of entering the study, with a person who had a PCR-confirmed or clinician-diagnosed case of COVID-19. In the prospective study, mobile phlebotomists collected whole blood, serum and a nasopharyngeal or oropharyngeal swab from each participant. Additional blood draws and questionnaires over an approximately two-month period could optionally be provided by prospective study participants. Blood samples from the prospective study were shipped frozen or at room temperature prior to DNA extraction.

Sequencing used PBMCs or T cells enriched from blood (not recorded which). The TCR comes from a woman aged 40 to 50 who had been exposed to COVID-19. The V and J segments used are TRBV12-5 and TRBJ1-1; no D gene is confidently identified. The DNA is as follows: TGTGCTAGTGGTTTGGCGGCCCCGAGGCGATCTGAAGCTTTCTTT. Translated, it reads CASGLAAPRRSEAFF.